The 27 T cell receptor beta chains listed next were all sequenced from one sample in a study of tumor and adjacent non-tumor tissue in lung cancer. The template was RNA from unsorted bulk tissue. The normal lung tissue was taken more than 3 cm from the tumor edge. A modified ARM-PCR protocol with three rounds of nested PCR amplified TCRbeta. TCRdb independently ran MiXCR on the multiplex PCR reads; one entry per CDR3 protein. The table records about 43,000 distinct CDR3 sequences, 60% of them present only once. The sample consisted of distant non-tumor lung tissue. These receptors originate from a man aged 45-65 years with non-small cell lung cancer.

As regards this clonotype: The junction differs from germline at one of its ends, possibly a read error. The genes are TRBV4-2 and TRBJ1-5; D is possibly TRBD1 (5 bases). Germline V gene sequence: CDR1 LGHNA, CDR2 YNFKEQ. This CDR3 is 16 amino acids long. CDR3 amino acids: CVSSQMGGVGNQPQHF. The CDR3 coding sequence is TGTGTCAGCAGCCAAATGGGAGGGGTCGGCAATCAGCCCCAGCATTTT.

This clonotype was detected a few times. The genes are TRBV30 and TRBJ1-1, with D unclear. CDR3 length: 13 amino acids. The germline gives CDR1 GTSNPN, CDR2 SVGIG (reference sequence). V was clipped by 2 bases and J by 1 base, with 8 bases between them. The CDR3 sequence is CAWSRDSNTEAFF. The CDR3 DNA sequence: TGTGCCTGGAGTAGAGACTCGAACACTGAAGCTTTCTTT.

With respect to this clonotype: The missing conserved phenylalanine or tryptophan at the end of this CDR3 makes a read error likely. This chain connects TRBV5-4 to TRBJ2-7, with 7 bases matching TRBD2. Germline trimming cut 5 bases from V and 0 bases from J; bases unmatched to any gene: 8. The CDR3 has 15 amino acids. Germline V gives CDR1 SGHNT, CDR2 YYREEE (reference sequence). This CDR3 reads CASSISGRVSYEQYY. Written as DNA, the CDR3 is TGTGCCAGCAGTATTAGTGGGAGGGTCTCCTACGAGCAGTACTAC.

CDR3 bases: TGTGTCAGTAGCTTAGTGGGCGGGAGTAACACCGGGGAGCTGTTTTTT. Amino acid sequence: CVSSLVGGSNTGELFF. The V gene is TRBV11-2, the J gene TRBJ2-2; the match to TRBD2 covers 7 bases. The CDR3 contains 16 residues. CDR1 is SGHAT and CDR2 is FQNNGV in the germline V gene. Together with reference TRBV11-2 and TRBJ2-2, the CDR3 gives the full variable domain: EAGVAQSPRYKIIEKRQSVAFWCNPISGHATLYWYQQILGQGPKLLIQFQNNGVVDDSQLPKDRFSAERLKGVDSTLKIQPAKLEDSAVYLCVSSLVGGSNTGELFFGEGSRLTVL.

This clonotype occurred many times. The rearrangement links TRBV28 to TRBJ2-1; TRBD1 aligns across 10 bases. J was trimmed by 3 bases and V by 7 bases; bases with no gene match: 6. The CDR3 sequence is 15 residues long. Germline CDR1 MDHEN, CDR2 SYDVKM. CDR3 DNA sequence: TGTGCCAGCATGCCAGGGACAGGGGACTACAATGAGCAGTTCTTC. Protein product: CASMPGTGDYNEQFF.

This rearrangement joins TRBV6-1 to TRBJ2-5; 12 positions agree with TRBD2. CDR1 and CDR2 (germline): MNHNS, SASEGT. CDR3 size: 15 residues. J lost 2 bases, V lost 7 bases, and 5 bases had no gene match. CDR3 loop: CASIHTSGRQETQYF. The CDR3 nucleotides read TGTGCCAGCATCCACACTAGCGGGAGGCAAGAGACCCAGTACTTC.

The sample holds many counts of this clonotype. The chain employs TRBV10-2 and TRBJ2-1; D gene uncertain. CDR1 WSHSY and CDR2 SAAADI come from the germline V gene. The CDR3 runs 14 residues. Trimming shortened V by 7 bases and J by 6 bases, and 16 bases separated the two germline ends. The CDR3 protein is CASIGRSLGNEQFF. The CDR3 nucleotides are TGCGCCAGCATTGGCCGTTCACTTGGCAATGAGCAGTTCTTC.

The V and J genes are TRBV29-1 and TRBJ2-3; TRBD2 might be the D (5 bases). The CDR3 sequence is 10 residues long. With 7 bases removed from V and 15 bases from J, the gap between germline ends came to 17 bases. Germline V gene sequence: CDR1 SQVTM, CDR2 ANQGSEA. DNA of the CDR3: TGCAGCGCGACCGGGGATACGCGCTATTTT. Amino acids: CSATGDTRYF.

In regard to this clonotype: A much larger clone differs by one base, so this may be a read error. The conserved final phenylalanine or tryptophan is absent from the CDR3, which likely points to a read error. The chain links TRBV5-1 to TRBJ2-7; 9 bases line up with TRBD2. Germline V gene sequence: CDR1 SGHRS, CDR2 YFSETQ. V dropped 4 bases and J dropped 6; count of bases not matched to a gene: 8. CDR3 length: 14 residues. Written as DNA, the CDR3 is TGCGCCAGCAGCCTCGCGGGGGGGCTGCTCGAGCAGTACTAC. Protein sequence: CASSLAGGLLEQYY.

This clonotype was detected once. This could be a read error, since a much larger clone is one nucleotide away. The chain is built from TRBV12-3 or TRBV12-4 and TRBJ1-5; a possible D gene is TRBD2 (7 bases). With the DNA end fitting TRBJ2-3 better, the J assignment may be wrong. The CDR3 is made up of 17 amino acids. The CDR3: CASTFSSSTGRGQPQYF. In DNA, the CDR3 is TGTGCCAGCACCTTTTCCTCCTCTACAGGGAGGGGTCAGCCCCAGTATTTT.

Regarding this clonotype: One junction end does not reproduce the germline sequence, and a read error may be involved. This rearrangement joins TRBV5-4 to TRBJ2-3; 9 nucleotides match TRBD2. CDR1 SGHNT and CDR2 YYREEE come from the germline V gene (reference sequence). The CDR3 covers 14 residues. CDR3 nucleotides: TGTACCAGCGGCTTTAGCGGGAGTGCAGATACGCAGAATTTT. This sequence encodes CTSGFSGSADTQNF.

Of note for this clonotype: The junction and the germline gene differ at one end; a read error may be behind it. The chain links TRBV11-1 to TRBJ1-1; D perhaps matches TRBD1 (5 bases). Germline V lookup: CDR1 SGHAT, CDR2 FQDESV (reference sequence). The CDR3 is made up of 13 amino acids. CDR3 nucleotide sequence: TGTGCCAACAGCTTGCAGGGTGGGACTGAAGCTTTCTTT. It codes for CANSLQGGTEAFF.

As to this clonotype: One end of the junction fails to match germline, which may point to a read error. The V gene is TRBV10-3, the J gene TRBJ2-3, with 9 bases fitting TRBD2. This CDR3 has 20 residues. The germline CDR1 and CDR2 sequences are ENHRY and SYGVKD. The CDR3 DNA is TGTGACATCAGTGAGTTGGCTAGCGGGGTACCCACAAACGGGCCGGATACGCAGTATTTT. This encodes CDISELASGVPTNGPDTQYF.

With respect to this clonotype: One end of the junction fails to match germline, which may point to a read error. The chain combines TRBV11-2 with TRBJ1-2, with a possible D match to TRBD1 (6 bases). Germline V gene sequence: CDR1 SGHAT, CDR2 FQNNGV. The CDR3 consists of 12 residues. The CDR3 sequence: CASRNDRHGYIF. The CDR3 DNA follows: TGTGCCAGTAGGAATGACAGGCATGGCTACATCTTC.

As concerns this clonotype: Since a much larger clone is just one base distant, this may be a read error. This rearrangement joins TRBV10-2 to TRBJ1-2; the D gene is possibly TRBD1 (5 bases). CDR3 length equals 13 residues. Germline values: CDR1 WSHSY, CDR2 SAAADI. CDR3 protein: CTSRQSTVNGYTF. In DNA form, the CDR3 reads TGCACCAGCAGACAGAGTACAGTGAATGGCTACACCTTC.

In the case of this clonotype: Since a much larger clone is just one base distant, this may be a read error. CDR3 sequence (DNA): TGTGCCAGCAGCTTTGGAGCGGGACAGGCAGTAAAACTGTTTTTT. Amino acids: CASSFGAGQAVKLFF. The chain carries TRBV7-9 and TRBJ1-4; 8 positions agree with TRBD1. The germline CDR1 and CDR2 sequences are SEHNR and FQNEAQ (reference sequence). The CDR3 consists of 15 residues. J was trimmed by 10 bases and V by 3 bases; bases with no gene match: 10.

This clonotype was seen many times. V usage is TRBV30 and J usage is TRBJ2-4, with 8 bases aligning to TRBD1. Germline CDR1 GTSNPN, CDR2 SVGIG (reference sequence). The junction had 8 bases not matched to a gene; V was cut back by 5 bases and J by 5 bases. The CDR3 is 14 amino acids. The CDR3 nucleotides read TGTGCCTGGTCACGGCAGGGGGCCCAAAACATTCAGTACTTC. Translated, it gives CAWSRQGAQNIQYF.

The table lists this clonotype with many counts. The rearrangement uses TRBV29-1 and TRBJ1-1; 7 bases line up with TRBD1. J lost 4 bases, V lost 3 bases, and 5 bases had no gene match. The CDR3 loop spans 13 amino acids. Germline CDR1 SQVTM, CDR2 ANQGSEA. CDR3 region: CSVDGYRGTEAFF. The CDR3 region has the DNA TGCAGCGTTGACGGCTACAGGGGCACTGAAGCTTTCTTT.

This clonotype was detected many times. The chain links TRBV29-1 to TRBJ2-1, with no clear D. Germline lookup yields CDR1 SQVTM and CDR2 ANQGSEA. The CDR3 has 14 amino acids. Between the trimmed V and J ends, which lost 7 bases and 10 bases, there was a span of 23 bases. The CDR3 DNA sequence: TGCAGCGCCTCTCAGCCGACGAGAGGCAACGAGCAGTTCTTC. Protein product: CSASQPTRGNEQFF.

Points on this clonotype: A read error may account for a junction end that differs from germline. J is TRBJ2-3 and V is TRBV5-4, with D perhaps TRBD2 (6 bases). Germline CDR1 SGHNT, CDR2 YYREEE (reference sequence). The CDR3 contains 13 residues. The CDR3 DNA reads as TGTGCCGGCAGCGTCGTAGCGGCAGATGCGCAGTATTTT. The encoded protein is CAGSVVAADAQYF.

On this clonotype itself: Here the CDR3 omits its conserved ending phenylalanine or tryptophan, so a read error is the likely source. The chain couples TRBV6-6 to TRBJ1-5; D remains ambiguous. Trimming took 7 bases from V and 4 from J, leaving 11 bases between them. This CDR3 comprises 13 residues. Germline V gene lookup returns CDR1 MNHNY and CDR2 SVGAGI (reference sequence). The CDR3 DNA sequence: TGTGCCAGCACTTCGAGAGTTAATCAGCCCCAGCATCTT. Its translation is CASTSRVNQPQHL.

Comment on this clonotype: A much larger clone lies a single base off, so this may be a read error. The CDR3 spells CASSLHGAGETQYF. CDR3 DNA: TGTGCCAGCAGCTTACATGGGGCAGGAGAGACCCAGTACTTC. The V call is TRBV7-9, the J call TRBJ2-5, with a possible D match to TRBD1 (5 bases). V lost 2 bases and J lost 4, with 11 bases in between. This CDR3 contains 14 residues. The germline V gene encodes CDR1 SEHNR and CDR2 FQNEAQ (reference sequence).

As to this clonotype: Mismatch with germline at one junction end may stem from a read error. V gene TRBV20-1 combines with J gene TRBJ2-7; D may correspond to TRBD1 or TRBD2 (5 bases each). The CDR3 is 15 amino acids. Germline V gives CDR1 DFQATT, CDR2 SNEGSKA (reference sequence). The CDR3 sequence is CSAPGALALAYELYF. The CDR3 DNA reads TGCAGTGCCCCCGGGGCCCTCGCCTTAGCATACGAGCTGTACTTC.

The chain couples TRBV30 to TRBJ1-1; no reliable D call. V was shortened by 2 bases and J by 5 bases, with 12 bases between the two germline ends. CDR3 size: 13 residues. CDR1 is GTSNPN and CDR2 is SVGIG in the germline V gene (reference sequence). The DNA for the CDR3 is TGTGCCTGGAGTATAGAGGGTGCTACTGAAGCTTTCTTT. Its protein product is CAWSIEGATEAFF. Full variable domain (outside the CDR3, taken from reference TRBV30 and TRBJ1-1): SQTIHQWPATLVQPVGSPLSLECTVEGTSNPNLYWYRQAAGRGLQLLFYSVGIGQISSEVPQNLSASRPQDRQFILSSKKLLLSDSGFYLCAWSIEGATEAFFGQGTRLTVV.

For the CDR3, the DNA is TGTGCCGCCGGTAGCGGGAGGAACACCGGGGAGCTGTTTTTT. This sequence encodes CAAGSGRNTGELFF. The chain recombines TRBV15 with TRBJ2-2; 9 positions match TRBD2. Looked up from germline, CDR1 is LNHNV and CDR2 is YYDKDF (reference sequence). V lost 11 bases to trimming and J lost 1 base; unmatched junction nucleotides: 5. This CDR3 has 14 amino acids.

A note on this clonotype: The conserved phenylalanine or tryptophan is not found at the CDR3 terminus, so this likely reflects a read error. It is unclear where the CDR3 begins or ends on the DNA, so no DNA is shown, and the CDR3 is as TCRdb lists it. The chain is built from TRBV6-6 and TRBJ1-1; TRBD1 reflects the table's D call only, with no check against the DNA. CDR1 and CDR2 from the germline V gene are MNHNY and SVGAGI (reference sequence). The CDR3 totals 15 residues, both ends included. The CDR3 spells CASSYGQGMNTEAFS.

The chain employs TRBV10-2 and TRBJ2-7; the D gene could be TRBD1 or TRBD2 (5 bases each). Trimming took off 8 bases at V and 3 bases at J, with 14 bases between the two ends. This CDR3 spans 13 amino acids. Germline loops: CDR1 WSHSY, CDR2 SAAADI. Written as DNA, the CDR3 is TGCGCCAGCGGACCCGGGACCAACTACGAGCAGTACTTC. This encodes CASGPGTNYEQYF.